The 32 T cell receptor beta chains below all came from one sample that was sequenced in a study of Graves' ophthalmopathy and Graves' hyperthyroidism. Amplification targeted the TCR beta CDR3 regions, with RNA transcripts as the source material. The authors performed first-round RT-PCR with HTBI primers and then a second-round multiplex PCR. TCRdb analysed the multiplex PCR reads with MiXCR anew, one entry per CDR3 protein. The sample includes 600,000 to 700,000 distinct CDR3 sequences, over 40% of them seen just once. The sequenced sample consisted of peripheral blood. The receptors stem from an adult man with Graves' ophthalmopathy.

The genes are TRBV2 and TRBJ1-2, with a weak D call TRBD1 (6 bases). This CDR3 comprises 15 residues. The V gene lost 6 bases and the J gene lost 2 bases, with 16 bases spanning the gap. The V gene's germline CDR1 is SNHLY and CDR2 FYNNEI. The CDR3 spells CASSPEPDRNYGYTF. The CDR3 DNA reads TGTGCCAGCAGCCCCGAGCCGGACAGAAACTATGGCTACACCTTC.

To note about this clonotype: The germline gene is not matched at one end of the junction; a read error may be the cause. The chain is built from TRBV10-3 and TRBJ2-2; the match to TRBD1 covers 7 bases. The CDR3 has 16 amino acids. Germline V gene sequence: CDR1 ENHRY, CDR2 SYGVKD. CDR3: CASSLRTGTDTGELFF. The CDR3 region has the DNA TGTGCCAGCAGTCTACGCACCGGGACAGACACCGGGGAGCTGTTTTTT.

The chain joins TRBV5-8 to TRBJ2-2, with D hard to call. Germline loops: CDR1 SGHTS, CDR2 YDEGEE. The germline V and J ends were trimmed by 0 bases and 7 bases, with 10 bases remaining between them. The CDR3 runs 14 residues. The CDR3, as DNA: TGTGCCAGCAGCTTGGCCGGGCCGGACGGGGAGCTGTTTTTT. Translated: CASSLAGPDGELFF.

Regarding this clonotype: This clone may be a read error of a much larger clone one base away. The V call is TRBV9, the J call TRBJ1-3; perhaps TRBD1 as D (5 bases). Trimming took 0 bases from V and 4 from J, leaving 14 bases between them. This CDR3 region has 16 residues. CDR1 is SGDLS, CDR2 YYNGEE, per germline. In nucleotides, the CDR3 is TGTGCCAGCAGCGTAGATGTGATAGGGGTCGGAAACACCATATATTTT. It specifies CASSVDVIGVGNTIYF.

This clonotype was found many times. The chain combines TRBV7-3 with TRBJ2-5; weak D call: TRBD2 (5 bases). The CDR3 has 15 amino acids. Germline loops: CDR1 SGHTA, CDR2 FQGTGA. The V and J ends lost 0 bases and 5 bases respectively, with 13 bases between them. The CDR3 DNA is TGTGCCAGCAGCTTAACGGTGGGTCGGGATGAGACCCAGTACTTC. Its protein is CASSLTVGRDETQYF.

This clonotype was observed a handful of times. CDR3 coding DNA: TGTGCCAGCAGCCCGCTGACAGGGGGCGGTATCACAGATACGCAGTATTTT. Translating gives CASSPLTGGGITDTQYF. V gene TRBV7-8 combines with J gene TRBJ2-3; the match to TRBD1 covers 10 bases. This CDR3 contains 17 residues. J lost 2 bases, V lost 5 bases, and 10 bases had no gene match. Germline lookup yields CDR1 SGHVS and CDR2 FQNEAQ. Variable domain in full (rest from reference TRBV7-8 and TRBJ2-3): GAGVSQSPRYKVAKRGQDVALRCDPISGHVSLFWYQQALGQGPEFLTYFQNEAQLDKSGLPSDRFFAERPEGSVSTLKIQRTQQEDSAVYLCASSPLTGGGITDTQYFGPGTRLTVL.

This clonotype was seen ten or more times. The chain is built from TRBV19 and TRBJ2-7; D tentatively fits TRBD1 or TRBD2 (6 bases each). The V end lost 7 bases, the J end lost 4 bases, and 20 bases lay between the germline ends. From germline, CDR1 is LNHDA and CDR2 SQIVND (reference sequence). CDR3 length: 15 amino acids. For the CDR3, the DNA is TGTGCCAGTATCTGGGTAGCGGAGGGGGGTTACGAGCAGTACTTC. Encoded protein: CASIWVAEGGYEQYF.

Only one count was recorded for this clonotype. The chain links TRBV10-2 to TRBJ2-7, with D tentatively TRBD1 (5 bases). Germline-derived CDR1 and CDR2 are WSHSY and SAAADI. The germline V and J ends were trimmed by 8 bases and 3 bases, with 14 bases remaining between them. The CDR3 contains 13 residues. CDR3: CASGDRPYYEQYF. Written as DNA, the CDR3 is TGCGCCAGCGGAGACAGACCATACTACGAGCAGTACTTC.

This clonotype has a count of ten or more. The genes are TRBV12-3 or TRBV12-4 and TRBJ1-1, with D perhaps matching TRBD1 (5 bases). V lost 6 bases to trimming and J lost 6 bases, with 14 bases between them. The CDR3 totals 13 residues. Here the CDR3 reads CASSGTGRAEAFF. The CDR3 nucleotides read TGTGCCAGCAGCGGGACGGGAAGGGCTGAAGCTTTCTTT.

The sample holds a few counts of this clonotype. The V call is TRBV5-6, the J call TRBJ2-5; D is possibly TRBD2 (5 bases). There are 16 residues in the CDR3. Deletions cut 0 bases from V and 1 base from J, with 13 bases between. Germline V gene data show CDR1 as SGHDT and CDR2 as YYEEEE. The CDR3 DNA is TGTGCCAGCAGCTTGGATCCCGCGGGCGTCCAAGAGACCCAGTACTTC. It encodes CASSLDPAGVQETQYF.

This clonotype was picked up a small number of times. The gene calls are TRBV6-1 and TRBJ1-1; a possible D gene is TRBD1 (5 bases). The V gene's germline CDR1 is MNHNS and CDR2 SASEGT. This CDR3 has 13 amino acids. The V end lost 7 bases, the J end lost 4 bases, and 13 bases lay between the germline ends. The CDR3 DNA reads TGTGCCAGCACTGGACACCCCGGCACTGAAGCTTTCTTT. Protein: CASTGHPGTEAFF.

This clonotype was detected ten times or more. This chain joins TRBV12-3 or TRBV12-4 and TRBJ1-5, with D unresolved. The CDR3 has 13 residues. Trimming cost V 8 bases and J 6 bases, with 14 bases left between them. CDR3 region: CASQSSRVQPQHF. CDR3 nucleotide sequence: TGTGCCAGCCAATCCTCGAGGGTTCAGCCCCAGCATTTT.

This clonotype was detected a few times. This chain joins TRBV6-1 and TRBJ2-7, with unresolved D. Per the germline V gene, CDR1 is MNHNS and CDR2 is SASEGT. The CDR3 is 13 amino acids. The V end was cut by 3 bases, the J end by 4 bases, with 10 bases between. The CDR3 nucleotides read TGTGCCAGCAGTGATGGAGATCTGTACGAGCAGTACTTC. Translation: CASSDGDLYEQYF.

The sample holds many counts of this clonotype. This chain joins TRBV29-1 and TRBJ2-5, with 9 bases matching TRBD2. Losses at the gene ends were 8 bases for V and 2 bases for J; bases not matched to a gene: 6. Germline values: CDR1 SQVTM, CDR2 ANQGSEA. The CDR3 consists of 13 residues. CDR3 sequence: CSTRLAAQETQYF. The CDR3 bases are TGCAGCACTCGACTAGCGGCACAAGAGACCCAGTACTTC.

This clonotype has a handful of counts. This chain uses TRBV27 with TRBJ1-5, with D unclear. Germline CDR1 reads MNHEY; CDR2 reads SMNVEV (reference sequence). The CDR3 length is 13 residues. Trimming shortened V by 6 bases and J by 2 bases, and 8 bases separated the two germline ends. CDR3 region: CASRQAGNQPQHF. CDR3 coding DNA: TGTGCCAGCAGGCAGGCGGGCAATCAGCCCCAGCATTTT.

This clonotype came up many times. The genes are TRBV7-9 and TRBJ1-4; 9 bases map to TRBD1. This CDR3 is built from 15 residues. The V gene's germline CDR1 is SEHNR and CDR2 FQNEAQ (reference sequence). The V gene end was trimmed by 1 base and the J gene end by 7 bases; junction bases not matched to a gene: 4. CDR3 amino acids: CASSLGGTGSEKLFF. In DNA, the CDR3 is TGTGCCAGCAGCTTAGGTGGGACAGGGAGTGAAAAACTGTTTTTT.

This clonotype was detected many times. CDR3 amino acids: CASSLLTGAEAFF. The CDR3, as DNA: TGTGCCAGCAGTTTATTGACAGGCGCTGAAGCTTTCTTT. The chain links TRBV12-3 or TRBV12-4 to TRBJ1-1; D possibly corresponds to TRBD1 (6 bases). There are 13 residues in the CDR3. The V end was cut by 2 bases, the J end by 6 bases, with 10 bases between.

The table lists this clonotype with many counts. This chain joins TRBV20-1 and TRBJ2-7; 13 bases match TRBD2. The CDR3 totals 15 residues. Germline values: CDR1 DFQATT, CDR2 SNEGSKA (reference sequence). Unmatched junction bases numbered 10, after V lost 4 bases and J lost 7 bases. CDR3 bases: TGCAGTGCTACGGGACTAGCGGGACTCACGGGTGAGCAGTACTTC. Translation gives CSATGLAGLTGEQYF.

This sequence joins TRBV12-3 or TRBV12-4 and TRBJ1-1, with TRBD1 matching over 7 bases. The CDR3 is made up of 15 amino acids. V dropped 6 bases and J dropped 6; count of bases not matched to a gene: 13. The CDR3 sequence is CASSRIQGYRAEAFF. CDR3 DNA sequence: TGTGCCAGCAGCCGGATACAGGGGTATAGGGCTGAAGCTTTCTTT.

Concerning this clonotype itself: A read error may be the cause here, since a much bigger clone is one base away. The chain employs TRBV7-2 and TRBJ2-7, with D possibly matching TRBD2 (6 bases). The CDR3 sequence is 13 residues long. The V and J ends lost 4 bases and 5 bases respectively, with 12 bases between them. CDR1 and CDR2 from the germline V gene are SGHTA and FQGNSA. CDR3: CASSSRRGNEQYF. In DNA form, the CDR3 reads TGTGCCAGCAGCTCCCGCCGGGGGAACGAGCAGTACTTC.

This clonotype appeared a few times. The chain uses TRBV5-1 and TRBJ2-7, with D hard to call. Trimming removed 4 bases from V and 1 base from J, with 15 bases in between. Per germline, CDR1 SGHRS and CDR2 YFSETQ. The CDR3 extends over 15 amino acids. The CDR3 bases are TGCGCCAGCAGCCCTATACTGACGGGTTCCTACGAGCAGTACTTC. Protein sequence: CASSPILTGSYEQYF.

The chain uses TRBV10-2 and TRBJ1-5, with TRBD1 matching over 8 bases. V was pared by 5 bases and J by 3 bases, with 9 bases of the junction left unmatched. The CDR3 loop spans 16 amino acids. The germline CDR1 and CDR2 sequences are WSHSY and SAAADI. CDR3 nucleotides: TGCGCCAGCAGTTCAGGGTCAGGGGGCCTCAATCAGCCCCAGCATTTT. Protein product: CASSSGSGGLNQPQHF.

The chain's CDR3 is CASGRVREAFF. The CDR3 DNA reads as TGTGCCAGCGGTAGGGTCCGTGAAGCTTTCTTT. The gene calls are TRBV2 and TRBJ1-1; D not resolved. The germline V gene has CDR1 SNHLY and CDR2 FYNNEI. The CDR3 runs 11 residues. Trimming stripped 8 bases from V and 7 bases from J, with 11 bases between.

Notes on this clonotype: This may arise from a read error, as a much more abundant clone is one base away. The chain combines TRBV20-1 with TRBJ1-6; D is ambiguous. Trimming cost V 0 bases and J 9 bases, with 9 bases left between them. The CDR3 contains 13 residues. Germline loops: CDR1 DFQATT, CDR2 SNEGSKA (reference sequence). The CDR3 sequence is CSAREGSFSPLHF. For the CDR3, the DNA is TGCAGTGCTAGAGAGGGCAGTTTTTCACCCCTCCACTTT.

There are many counts of this clonotype. The chain uses TRBV11-2 and TRBJ2-2; D is uncertain. The CDR3 is 12 residues long. The V and J ends lost 5 bases and 7 bases respectively, with 8 bases between them. CDR1 is SGHAT and CDR2 is FQNNGV in the germline V gene. The CDR3 DNA reads TGTGCCAGCAGCAGAACAGACGGGGAGCTGTTTTTT. Its protein product is CASSRTDGELFF.

Ten or more counts support this clonotype. The chain has TRBV2 and TRBJ1-2, with D maybe TRBD1 (5 bases). The CDR3 consists of 14 residues. Trimming stripped 4 bases from V and 2 bases from J, with 11 bases between. Looked up from germline, CDR1 is SNHLY and CDR2 is FYNNEI. CDR3 bases: TGTGCCAGCAGTGCAGGGATTGGAAACTATGGCTACACCTTC. This encodes CASSAGIGNYGYTF.

This clonotype was counted many times. The chain combines TRBV2 with TRBJ2-5; D unresolved. Germline V lookup: CDR1 SNHLY, CDR2 FYNNEI. Deletions cut 0 bases from V and 2 bases from J, with 10 bases between. The CDR3 covers 15 residues. CDR3 nucleotides: TGTGCCAGCAGTGAAGCGCTAGGCGGACAAGAGACCCAGTACTTC. Protein sequence: CASSEALGGQETQYF.

Note on this clonotype: At one of its ends the junction is not consistent with the germline gene, which may arise from a read error. The chain couples TRBV10-3 to TRBJ2-2, with D possibly matching TRBD1 (6 bases). CDR3 length: 18 residues. CDR1 and CDR2 (germline): ENHRY, SYGVKD. CDR3 amino acids: CASSYSMLGQMNTGELFF. Here the CDR3 DNA reads TGTGCCAGCAGTTACTCGATGCTAGGACAGATGAACACCGGGGAGCTGTTTTTT.

At least ten counts were recorded for this clonotype. The chain has TRBV6-5 and TRBJ2-7; TRBD2 aligns across 13 bases. Germline values: CDR1 MNHEY, CDR2 SVGAGI. CDR3 length: 15 amino acids. V dropped 5 bases and J dropped 3; count of bases not matched to a gene: 4. CDR3 in amino acids: CASSTGTSGDYEQYF. The CDR3 DNA follows: TGTGCCAGCAGTACCGGGACTAGCGGGGACTACGAGCAGTACTTC.

This chain uses TRBV7-3 with TRBJ2-3; TRBD2 agrees at 11 bases. Trimming at V came to 5 bases and at J to 5 bases, leaving 3 bases not matched to a gene. The CDR3 spans 14 residues. Germline V CDR1 and CDR2: SGHTA, FQGTGA. The CDR3 region has the DNA TGTGCCAGCAGCAATAGCGGGGGGGGAGATACGCAGTATTTT. Protein product: CASSNSGGGDTQYF.

This clonotype was seen at least ten times. The V call is TRBV25-1, the J call TRBJ2-7; the D gene is possibly TRBD1 (6 bases). Between the trimmed V and J ends, which lost 4 bases and 5 bases, there was a span of 15 bases. There are 14 residues in the CDR3. Germline lookup yields CDR1 MGHDK and CDR2 SYGVNS. CDR3 residues: CASSASRGPHEQYF. CDR3 in DNA: TGTGCCAGCAGTGCTAGCAGGGGCCCACACGAGCAGTACTTC.

This clonotype has only a few counts. V and J are TRBV27 and TRBJ2-7; 7 nucleotides agree with TRBD1. Germline V gene sequence: CDR1 MNHEY, CDR2 SMNVEV (reference sequence). V lost 5 bases to trimming and J lost 5 bases; unmatched junction nucleotides: 6. The CDR3 extends over 13 amino acids. This CDR3 is CASSMDRFNEQYF. In DNA form, the CDR3 reads TGTGCCAGCAGTATGGACAGGTTTAACGAGCAGTACTTC.